Reported below is one T cell receptor beta chain. The sample belongs to a study of T cell responses to AZD1222 COVID-19 vaccine. The method was immunoSEQ multiplex PCR; TCRdb's version includes in-frame clones alone and lacks a portion of them. The sample records more than 100,000 clones, approximately 89% being singletons. This CDR3 is built from 16 residues. CDR1 SGHAT and CDR2 FQNNGV come from the germline V gene. J lost 6 bases, V lost 5 bases, and 13 bases had no gene match. This chain uses TRBV11-2 with TRBJ2-1, with TRBD2 identical over 7 bases. Sequencing used peripheral blood, obtained on day 0 of AZD1222 vaccination. This TCR was recovered from an adult in good health. Here the CDR3 reads CASSTLRGIGINEQFF. In DNA form, the CDR3 reads TGTGCCAGCAGCACCCTGCGGGGGATTGGTATCAATGAGCAGTTCTTC.